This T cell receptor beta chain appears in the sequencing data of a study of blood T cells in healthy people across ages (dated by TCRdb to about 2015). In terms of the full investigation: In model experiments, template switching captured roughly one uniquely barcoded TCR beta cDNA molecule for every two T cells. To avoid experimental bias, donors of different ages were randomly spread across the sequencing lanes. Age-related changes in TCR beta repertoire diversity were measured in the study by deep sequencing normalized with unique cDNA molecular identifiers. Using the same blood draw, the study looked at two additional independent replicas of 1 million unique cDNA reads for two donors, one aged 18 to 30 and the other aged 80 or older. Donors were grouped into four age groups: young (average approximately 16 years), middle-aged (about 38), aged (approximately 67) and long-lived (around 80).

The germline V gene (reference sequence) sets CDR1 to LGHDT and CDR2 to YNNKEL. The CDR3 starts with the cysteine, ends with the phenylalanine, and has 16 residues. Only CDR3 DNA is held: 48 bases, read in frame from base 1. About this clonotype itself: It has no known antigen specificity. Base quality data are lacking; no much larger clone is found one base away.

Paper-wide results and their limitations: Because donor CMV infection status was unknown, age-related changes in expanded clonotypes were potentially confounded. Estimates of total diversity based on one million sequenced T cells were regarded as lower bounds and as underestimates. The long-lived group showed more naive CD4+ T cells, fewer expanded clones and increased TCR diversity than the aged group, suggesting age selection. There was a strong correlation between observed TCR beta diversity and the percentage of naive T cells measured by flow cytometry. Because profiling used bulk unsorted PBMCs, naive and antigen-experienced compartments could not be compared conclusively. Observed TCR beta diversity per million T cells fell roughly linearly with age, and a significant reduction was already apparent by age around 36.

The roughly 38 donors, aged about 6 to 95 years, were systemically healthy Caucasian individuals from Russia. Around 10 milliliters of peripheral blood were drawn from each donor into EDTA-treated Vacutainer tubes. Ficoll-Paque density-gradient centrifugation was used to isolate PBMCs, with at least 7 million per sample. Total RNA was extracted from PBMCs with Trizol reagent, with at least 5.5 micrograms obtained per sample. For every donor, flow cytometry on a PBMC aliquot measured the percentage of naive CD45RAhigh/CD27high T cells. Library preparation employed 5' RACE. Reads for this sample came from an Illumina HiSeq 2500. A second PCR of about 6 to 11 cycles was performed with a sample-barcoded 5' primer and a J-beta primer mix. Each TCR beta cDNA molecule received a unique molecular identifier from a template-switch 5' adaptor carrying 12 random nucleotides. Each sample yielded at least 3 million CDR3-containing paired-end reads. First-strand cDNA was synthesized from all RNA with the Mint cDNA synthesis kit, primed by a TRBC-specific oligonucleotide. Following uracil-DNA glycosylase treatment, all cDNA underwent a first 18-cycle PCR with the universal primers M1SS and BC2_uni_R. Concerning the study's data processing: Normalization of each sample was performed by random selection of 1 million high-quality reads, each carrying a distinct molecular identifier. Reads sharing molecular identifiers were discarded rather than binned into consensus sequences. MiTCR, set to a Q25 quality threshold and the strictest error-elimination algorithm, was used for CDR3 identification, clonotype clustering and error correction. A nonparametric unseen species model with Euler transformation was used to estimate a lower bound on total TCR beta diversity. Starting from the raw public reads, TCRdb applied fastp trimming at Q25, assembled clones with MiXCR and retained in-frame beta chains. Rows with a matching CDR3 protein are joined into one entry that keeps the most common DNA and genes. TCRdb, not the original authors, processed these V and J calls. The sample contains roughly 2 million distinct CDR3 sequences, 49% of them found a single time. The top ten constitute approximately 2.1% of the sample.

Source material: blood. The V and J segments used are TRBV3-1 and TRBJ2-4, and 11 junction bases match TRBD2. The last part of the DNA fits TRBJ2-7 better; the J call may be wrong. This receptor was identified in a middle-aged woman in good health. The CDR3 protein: CASSQVLLAGVYEQYF. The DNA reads TGTGCCAGCAGCCAAGTGCTACTAGCGGGGGTCTACGAGCAGTACTTC.